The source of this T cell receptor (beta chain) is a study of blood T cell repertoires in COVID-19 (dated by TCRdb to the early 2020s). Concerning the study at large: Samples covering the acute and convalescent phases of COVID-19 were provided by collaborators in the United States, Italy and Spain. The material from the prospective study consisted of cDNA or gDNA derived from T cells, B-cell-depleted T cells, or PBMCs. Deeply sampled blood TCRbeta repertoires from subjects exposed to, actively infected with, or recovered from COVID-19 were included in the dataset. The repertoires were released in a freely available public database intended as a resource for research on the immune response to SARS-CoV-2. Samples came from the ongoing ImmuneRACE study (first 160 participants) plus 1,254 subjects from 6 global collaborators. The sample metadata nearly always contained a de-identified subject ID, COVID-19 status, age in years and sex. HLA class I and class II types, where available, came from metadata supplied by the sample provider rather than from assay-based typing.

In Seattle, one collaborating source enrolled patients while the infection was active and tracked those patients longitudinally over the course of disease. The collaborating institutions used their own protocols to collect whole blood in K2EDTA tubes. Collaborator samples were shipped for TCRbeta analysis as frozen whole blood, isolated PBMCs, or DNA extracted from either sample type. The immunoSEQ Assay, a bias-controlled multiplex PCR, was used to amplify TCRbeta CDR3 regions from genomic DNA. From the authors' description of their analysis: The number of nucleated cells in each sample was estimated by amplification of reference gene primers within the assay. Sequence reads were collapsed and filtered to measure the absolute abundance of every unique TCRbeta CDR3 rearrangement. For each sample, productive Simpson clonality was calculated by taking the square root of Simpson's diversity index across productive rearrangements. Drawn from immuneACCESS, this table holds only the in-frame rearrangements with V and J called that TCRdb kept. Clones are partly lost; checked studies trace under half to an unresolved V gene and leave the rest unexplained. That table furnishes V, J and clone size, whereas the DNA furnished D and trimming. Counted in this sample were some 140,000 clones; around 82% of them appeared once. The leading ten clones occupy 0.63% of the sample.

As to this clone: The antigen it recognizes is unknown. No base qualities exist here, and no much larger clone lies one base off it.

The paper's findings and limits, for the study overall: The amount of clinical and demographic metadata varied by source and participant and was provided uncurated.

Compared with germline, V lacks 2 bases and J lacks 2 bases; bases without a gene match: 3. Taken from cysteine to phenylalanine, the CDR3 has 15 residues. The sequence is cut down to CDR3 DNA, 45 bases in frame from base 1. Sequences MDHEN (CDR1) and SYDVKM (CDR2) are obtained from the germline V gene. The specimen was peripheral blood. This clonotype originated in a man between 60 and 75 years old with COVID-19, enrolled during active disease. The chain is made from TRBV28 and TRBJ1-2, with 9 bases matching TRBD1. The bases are TGTGCCAGCAGTTTAGGGACAGGGTTAAACTATGGCTACACCTTC. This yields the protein CASSLGTGLNYGYTF.